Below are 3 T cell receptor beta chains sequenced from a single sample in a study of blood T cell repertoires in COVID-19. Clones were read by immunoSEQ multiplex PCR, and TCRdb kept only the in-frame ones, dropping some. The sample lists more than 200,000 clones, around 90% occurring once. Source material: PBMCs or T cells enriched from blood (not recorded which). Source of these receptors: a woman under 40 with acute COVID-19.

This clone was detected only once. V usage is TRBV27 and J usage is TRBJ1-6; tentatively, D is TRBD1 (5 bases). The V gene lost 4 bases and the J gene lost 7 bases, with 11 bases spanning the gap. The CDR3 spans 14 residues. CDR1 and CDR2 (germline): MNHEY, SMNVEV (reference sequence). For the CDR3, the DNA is TGTGCCAGCAGTTGGGGGGAACCAAATTCACCCCTCCACTTT. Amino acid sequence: CASSWGEPNSPLHF.

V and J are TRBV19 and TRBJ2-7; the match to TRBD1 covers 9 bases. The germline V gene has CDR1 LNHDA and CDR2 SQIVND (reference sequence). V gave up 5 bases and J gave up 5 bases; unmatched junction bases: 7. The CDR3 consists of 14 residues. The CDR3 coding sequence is TGTGCCAGTAGTGTACAGGGGGCTTCCGACGAGCAGTACTTC. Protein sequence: CASSVQGASDEQYF.

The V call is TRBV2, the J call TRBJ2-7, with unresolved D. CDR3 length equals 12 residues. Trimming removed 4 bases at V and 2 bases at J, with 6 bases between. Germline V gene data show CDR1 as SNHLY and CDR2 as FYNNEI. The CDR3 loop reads CASSGLAYEQYF. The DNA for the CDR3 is TGTGCCAGCAGTGGGCTCGCCTACGAGCAGTACTTC.